This TCR beta chain is from a study of radiotherapy plus CTLA-4 blockade in lung cancer. Whole-study context: Objective response rate was about 18%; disease control rate, 31%.

Broader study findings: Clones derived from tumor TCRs expanded in blood after radiotherapy plus ipilimumab.

Regarding this clone: The target antigen is unknown.

This table comes from immunoSEQ multiplex PCR, and its TCRdb copy is limited to in-frame clones, with some not included. The sample contains some 37,000 clones, about 73% of which appear only once. Participants had chemo-refractory metastatic non-small-cell lung cancer and were treated with focal radiation plus ipilimumab CTLA-4 blockade. V dropped 7 bases and J dropped 0 bases, with 13 bases sitting between them. There are 16 residues in the CDR3. Germline V gene data show CDR1 as SGHAT and CDR2 as FQNNGV. The V and J genes are TRBV11-2 and TRBJ2-6, with D perhaps matching TRBD1 (6 bases). This TCR derives from a human donor with non-small cell lung cancer who had stable disease on radiotherapy plus ipilimumab. The sample was peripheral blood, taken from a patient treated with radiotherapy plus ipilimumab. DNA for the CDR3: TGTGCCAGCATTCGACAGGTTGTCTCTGGGGCCAACGTCCTGACTTTC. The encoded protein is CASIRQVVSGANVLTF.